This entry lists 24 T cell receptor beta chains sequenced from one sample in a study of T cells in localized non-small cell lung cancer. Profiling relied on immunoSEQ multiplex PCR, and the TCRdb table lists in-frame clones only, not all of them. The sample has tens of thousands of clones, 84% seen once; the top ten hold roughly 13%. Sequencing used peripheral blood, obtained before any cancer treatment. The receptors here all came from a female donor older than 55 with stage I lung adenocarcinoma.

The chain is built from TRBV29-1 and TRBJ2-7; tentatively, D is TRBD1 or TRBD2 (5 bases each). Trimming removed 6 bases from V and 2 bases from J, with 11 bases in between. The V gene's germline CDR1 is SQVTM and CDR2 ANQGSEA. This CDR3 is built from 12 residues. In nucleotides, the CDR3 is TGCAGCGTAGCTCGGGACCCCTACGAGCAGTACTTC. Translated: CSVARDPYEQYF.

This rearrangement joins TRBV15 to TRBJ2-1; TRBD1 or TRBD2 may be the D gene (5 bases each). Germline CDR1 and CDR2: LNHNV and YYDKDF (reference sequence). The V gene lost 2 bases and the J gene lost 0 bases, with 8 bases spanning the gap. The CDR3 totals 15 residues. The CDR3 bases are TGTGCCACCAGCAGACGGGGCGGCTCCTACAATGAGCAGTTCTTC. Protein sequence: CATSRRGGSYNEQFF.

This chain connects TRBV14 to TRBJ2-1; D not resolved. Trimming pared 1 base from V and 4 bases from J, leaving 8 bases between. The CDR3 is 14 residues long. Germline CDR1 and CDR2: SGHDN and FVKESK. The CDR3 DNA reads as TGTGCCAGCAGCCAAGGCCCTAGGTACAATGAGCAGTTCTTC. It specifies CASSQGPRYNEQFF.

The chain carries TRBV2 and TRBJ1-1, with D unresolved. V was trimmed by 7 bases and J by 2 bases, leaving 26 bases between them. This CDR3 has 18 residues. Germline-derived CDR1 and CDR2 are SNHLY and FYNNEI. In DNA form, the CDR3 reads TGTGCCAGCACACCCCAGTATGAGTCATCGGCAGTTAACACTGAAGCTTTCTTT. This sequence encodes CASTPQYESSAVNTEAFF.

V is TRBV12-5 and J is TRBJ1-4; D is undetermined. The CDR3 is 14 residues long. V was pared by 7 bases and J by 7 bases, with 16 bases between. Germline-derived CDR1 and CDR2 are LGHNT and FRNRAP. The DNA of the CDR3 is TGTGCTAGTGCCCCGACCGTACAGACTGAAAAACTGTTTTTT. It translates to CASAPTVQTEKLFF. The full variable domain, rest sourced from reference TRBV12-5 and TRBJ1-4, is DARVTQTPRHKVTEMGQEVTMRCQPILGHNTVFWYRQTMMQGLELLAYFRNRAPLDDSGMPKDRFSAEMPDATLATLKIQPSEPRDSAVYFCASAPTVQTEKLFFGSGTQLSVL.

The chain is built from TRBV7-9 and TRBJ1-1; D remains ambiguous. The germline CDR1 and CDR2 sequences are SEHNR and FQNEAQ (reference sequence). The CDR3 is made up of 15 amino acids. V dropped 1 base and J dropped 1 base, with 10 bases sitting between them. CDR3 in amino acids: CASSLDGKRNTEAFF. The CDR3 nucleotides read TGTGCCAGCAGCTTAGATGGGAAACGGAACACTGAAGCTTTCTTT.

This chain connects TRBV19 to TRBJ1-2, with D perhaps TRBD1 (5 bases). The CDR3 has 16 amino acids. V lost 4 bases, J lost 1 base, and 16 bases lay in between. CDR1 is LNHDA, CDR2 SQIVND, per germline (reference sequence). CDR3 bases: TGTGCCAGTAGTAGGAGATCAGGGCGCCTTAACTATGGCTACACCTTC. This codes for CASSRRSGRLNYGYTF.

J is TRBJ1-5 and V is TRBV7-2; no definite D call. The CDR3 runs to 15 residues. V lost 5 bases and J lost 2, with 13 bases in between. Germline V gene data show CDR1 as SGHTA and CDR2 as FQGNSA. CDR3 sequence reads: CASSPRTGGNQPQHF. The CDR3 DNA follows: TGTGCCAGCAGCCCCAGGACCGGGGGCAATCAGCCCCAGCATTTT.

The chain joins TRBV9 to TRBJ2-7, with unresolved D. CDR1 is SGDLS and CDR2 is YYNGEE in the germline V gene. Trimming removed 0 bases at V and 3 bases at J, with 7 bases between. The CDR3 has 13 amino acids. The CDR3 loop is CASSVDGLYEQYF. The CDR3, as DNA: TGTGCCAGCAGCGTAGACGGGCTCTACGAGCAGTACTTC.

This chain links TRBV28 with TRBJ1-2; the D gene is possibly TRBD1 (5 bases). This CDR3 has 13 amino acids. Trimming removed 5 bases at V and 2 bases at J, with 9 bases between. The germline gives CDR1 MDHEN, CDR2 SYDVKM. CDR3 nucleotide sequence: TGTGCCAGCAGTCTGGACACAAACTATGGCTACACCTTC. It yields the protein CASSLDTNYGYTF.

The gene calls are TRBV29-1 and TRBJ2-1; perhaps TRBD2 as D (6 bases). CDR1 SQVTM and CDR2 ANQGSEA come from the germline V gene. Trimming took 5 bases from V and 7 from J, leaving 18 bases between them. CDR3 length: 14 residues. The CDR3 sequence is CSVRAGGAANEQFF. The CDR3 nucleotides are TGCAGCGTTAGAGCGGGTGGCGCTGCTAATGAGCAGTTCTTC.

This clone was observed a few times. The chain recombines TRBV5-1 with TRBJ2-3; D might be TRBD1 (5 bases). Germline CDR1 SGHRS, CDR2 YFSETQ. CDR3 length: 14 amino acids. V was trimmed by 4 bases and J by 2 bases, leaving 11 bases between them. The chain's CDR3 is CASSVAGFTDTQYF. The CDR3 region has the DNA TGCGCCAGCAGCGTCGCAGGGTTCACAGATACGCAGTATTTT.

The J gene is TRBJ2-2, the V gene TRBV11-2; D may be TRBD1 (8 bases). The V end lost 2 bases, the J end lost 5 bases, and 12 bases lay between the germline ends. CDR3 length: 15 amino acids. CDR1 and CDR2 (germline): SGHAT, FQNNGV. The CDR3 sequence: CASSLYRGGTGELFF. The DNA of the CDR3 is TGTGCCAGCAGCTTATACAGGGGGGGAACCGGGGAGCTGTTTTTT.

The chain recombines TRBV6-5 with TRBJ2-7; perhaps TRBD2 as D (7 bases). Trimming stripped 8 bases from V and 5 bases from J, with 16 bases between. CDR1 is MNHEY, CDR2 SVGAGI, per germline. The CDR3 has 13 residues. The CDR3 nucleotides are TGTGCCAGCCGGGGGCGGGAGTCCGACGAGCAGTACTTC. Translating it yields CASRGRESDEQYF.

This clone has only one observation. V and J are TRBV15 and TRBJ2-7; no firm D call. Germline loops: CDR1 LNHNV, CDR2 YYDKDF (reference sequence). The V gene lost 0 bases and the J gene lost 2 bases, with 5 bases spanning the gap. The CDR3 loop spans 13 amino acids. CDR3 bases: TGTGCCACCAGCAGAGATCCAACCTACGAGCAGTACTTC. Residues: CATSRDPTYEQYF. Full variable domain (missing parts from reference TRBV15 and TRBJ2-7): DAMVIQNPRYQVTQFGKPVTLSCSQTLNHNVMYWYQQKSSQAPKLLFHYYDKDFNNEADTPDNFQSRRPNTSFCFLDIRSPGLGDTAMYLCATSRDPTYEQYFGPGTRLTVT.

The chain uses TRBV9 and TRBJ1-2; 7 nucleotides agree with TRBD1. Trimming took 5 bases from V and 1 from J; bases not matched to a gene: 2. The CDR3 contains 13 residues. CDR1 SGDLS and CDR2 YYNGEE come from the germline V gene. The chain's CDR3 is CASRGQLNYGYTF. The CDR3 coding sequence is TGTGCCAGCAGGGGACAGCTTAACTATGGCTACACCTTC. The full variable domain, rest sourced from reference TRBV9 and TRBJ1-2, is DSGVTQTPKHLITATGQRVTLRCSPRSGDLSVYWYQQSLDQGLQFLIQYYNGEERAKGNILERFSAQQFPDLHSELNLSSLELGDSALYFCASRGQLNYGYTFGSGTRLTVV.

The count of this clone is one. The chain has TRBV30 and TRBJ2-7; D is possibly TRBD2 (6 bases). This CDR3 comprises 14 residues. Germline V gives CDR1 GTSNPN, CDR2 SVGIG (reference sequence). V lost 4 bases and J lost 7, with 20 bases in between. CDR3 region: CAWNLNGGIREQYF. CDR3 DNA: TGTGCCTGGAATCTGAACGGGGGTATCAGGGAGCAGTACTTC.

The chain is built from TRBV4-2 and TRBJ2-2; D is unresolved. Looked up from germline, CDR1 is LGHNA and CDR2 is YNFKEQ. The V and J ends lost 5 bases and 6 bases respectively, with 7 bases between them. The CDR3 contains 12 residues. The CDR3 sequence: CASSGRSGELFF. The CDR3 nucleotides read TGTGCCAGCAGCGGTAGGTCCGGGGAGCTGTTTTTT.

This chain joins TRBV10-2 and TRBJ1-2, with D tentatively TRBD1 (6 bases). The CDR3 sequence is 14 residues long. Looked up from germline, CDR1 is WSHSY and CDR2 is SAAADI. Trimming removed 0 bases from V and 5 bases from J, with 10 bases in between. This CDR3 reads CASSESGRGYGYTF. DNA for the CDR3: TGCGCCAGCAGTGAGTCGGGCAGGGGTTATGGCTACACCTTC.

V gene TRBV19 combines with J gene TRBJ2-2; 7 positions match TRBD2. The CDR3 extends over 15 amino acids. Per the germline V gene, CDR1 is LNHDA and CDR2 is SQIVND (reference sequence). With 2 bases clipped from V and 6 bases from J, the junction kept 6 bases outside the gene matches. In DNA form, the CDR3 reads TGTGCCAGTAGTATAAGGGCGGGGGTACCCGGGGAGCTGTTTTTT. Amino acid sequence: CASSIRAGVPGELFF.

This chain uses TRBV29-1 with TRBJ1-2; D gene unclear. V lost 5 bases, J lost 7 bases, and 11 bases lay in between. The CDR3 length is 11 residues. CDR1 is SQVTM, CDR2 ANQGSEA, per germline. The CDR3 protein is CSVSPTSGYTF. In DNA, the CDR3 is TGCAGCGTTTCCCCTACGTCTGGCTACACCTTC. Supplemented by reference TRBV29-1 and TRBJ1-2, the full variable domain reads SAVISQKPSRDICQRGTSLTIQCQVDSQVTMMFWYRQQPGQSLTLIATANQGSEATYESGFVIDKFPISRPNLTFSTLTVSNMSPEDSSIYLCSVSPTSGYTFGSGTRLTVV.

The chain has TRBV10-3 and TRBJ2-5, with D perhaps being TRBD1 or TRBD2 (6 bases each). The V and J ends lost 7 bases and 2 bases respectively, with 11 bases between them. Germline V gene lookup returns CDR1 ENHRY and CDR2 SYGVKD. The CDR3 has 13 amino acids. As DNA, the CDR3 is TGTGCCATCAATGGGGGGCAACAAGAGACCCAGTACTTC. It codes for CAINGGQQETQYF.

A note on this clone: At the DNA level, this CDR3 is encoded by other sequences in the same sample as well. This rearrangement joins TRBV5-1 to TRBJ1-5; D uncertain. The CDR3 contains 14 residues. Germline V gives CDR1 SGHRS, CDR2 YFSETQ. The ends were cut back, 4 bases at V and 3 bases at J, with 11 bases in the middle. The CDR3 DNA reads TGCGCCAGCAGCCTCGGAGCTACCAATCAGCCCCAGCATTTT. Translated, it gives CASSLGATNQPQHF.

The V call is TRBV9, the J call TRBJ1-1; possible D gene TRBD1, 6 bases. Germline V gives CDR1 SGDLS, CDR2 YYNGEE. The CDR3 loop spans 14 amino acids. Trimming took 4 bases from V and 5 from J, leaving 15 bases between them. CDR3 bases: TGTGCCAGCAGCCCCGGTGGGGGGGCAACTGAAGCTTTCTTT. This gives the protein CASSPGGGATEAFF. Full variable domain (missing parts from reference TRBV9 and TRBJ1-1): DSGVTQTPKHLITATGQRVTLRCSPRSGDLSVYWYQQSLDQGLQFLIQYYNGEERAKGNILERFSAQQFPDLHSELNLSSLELGDSALYFCASSPGGGATEAFFGQGTRLTVV.